These 27 T cell receptor beta chains were all obtained from the same sample, sequenced in a study of blood T cell repertoires in COVID-19. The repertoire was sequenced with immunoSEQ multiplex PCR; TCRdb's copy has only in-frame clones and lacks some. Of 80,000 to 100,000 clones in the sample, under 80% were seen once. Material: peripheral blood. The receptors were gathered from a human donor in a cohort sampled during active COVID-19.

J is TRBJ1-1 and V is TRBV10-2; D gene ambiguous. The V gene's germline CDR1 is WSHSY and CDR2 SAAADI. V was shortened by 3 bases and J by 2 bases, with 16 bases between the two germline ends. This CDR3 has 16 residues. For the CDR3, the DNA is TGCGCCAGCAGTGATGCTCAAATAGTTTTCAACACTGAAGCTTTCTTT. Amino acid sequence: CASSDAQIVFNTEAFF.

This chain joins TRBV27 and TRBJ1-3, with D perhaps TRBD1 (6 bases). V lost 2 bases and J lost 3, with 17 bases in between. Looked up from germline, CDR1 is MNHEY and CDR2 is SMNVEV (reference sequence). The CDR3 consists of 17 residues. CDR3 bases: TGTGCCAGCAGTTTACGTTGGGGGCAGCCTTATGGAAACACCATATATTTT. It codes for CASSLRWGQPYGNTIYF.

The chain combines TRBV14 with TRBJ2-1; D remains unclear. V was cut by 0 bases and J by 8 bases, with 14 bases left in between. The germline V gene encodes CDR1 SGHDN and CDR2 FVKESK. The CDR3 has 15 residues. CDR3 sequence (DNA): TGTGCCAGCAGCCAAGATGTCATGAGGAACGATGAGCAGTTCTTC. It yields the protein CASSQDVMRNDEQFF.

V gene TRBV5-1 combines with J gene TRBJ2-7; possible D gene TRBD2, 6 bases. This CDR3 has 14 amino acids. Germline values: CDR1 SGHRS, CDR2 YFSETQ. V was shortened by 4 bases and J by 2 bases, with 13 bases between the two germline ends. The chain's CDR3 is CASSEGTGAYEQYF. The CDR3 region has the DNA TGCGCCAGCAGCGAGGGGACGGGGGCCTACGAGCAGTACTTC.

This clone was picked up many times. The chain links TRBV15 to TRBJ2-1, with 10 positions matching TRBD2. V lost 2 bases to trimming and J lost 3 bases; unmatched junction nucleotides: 4. Germline values: CDR1 LNHNV, CDR2 YYDKDF (reference sequence). The CDR3 loop spans 16 amino acids. CDR3 bases: TGTGCCACCAGCAGATCTAGCGGGGGCGACTACAATGAGCAGTTCTTC. Protein product: CATSRSSGGDYNEQFF. The full variable domain, rest sourced from reference TRBV15 and TRBJ2-1, is DAMVIQNPRYQVTQFGKPVTLSCSQTLNHNVMYWYQQKSSQAPKLLFHYYDKDFNNEADTPDNFQSRRPNTSFCFLDIRSPGLGDTAMYLCATSRSSGGDYNEQFFGPGTRLTVL.

The chain uses TRBV7-9 and TRBJ2-7, with D perhaps TRBD1 (6 bases). Germline lookup yields CDR1 SEHNR and CDR2 FQNEAQ (reference sequence). The CDR3 extends over 15 amino acids. V was cut by 1 base and J by 3 bases, with 13 bases left in between. CDR3 loop: CASSLGSGAIYEQYF. In nucleotides, the CDR3 is TGTGCCAGCAGCTTAGGGTCAGGGGCTATCTACGAGCAGTACTTC. Full variable domain (missing parts from reference TRBV7-9 and TRBJ2-7): DTGVSQNPRHKITKRGQNVTFRCDPISEHNRLYWYRQTLGQGPEFLTYFQNEAQLEKSRLLSDRFSAERPKGSFSTLEIQRTEQGDSAMYLCASSLGSGAIYEQYFGPGTRLTVT.

J is TRBJ2-7 and V is TRBV5-1, with TRBD2 identical over 7 bases. V shed 2 bases, J shed 0 bases, and the junction held 5 bases outside the gene matches. The CDR3 is made up of 15 amino acids. Looked up from germline, CDR1 is SGHRS and CDR2 is YFSETQ. The CDR3 DNA reads TGCGCCAGCAGCTTACTAGCGATCTACTCCTACGAGCAGTACTTC. This translates into CASSLLAIYSYEQYF.

This clone was seen only a few times. The chain carries TRBV3-1 (or the pseudogene TRBV3-2) and TRBJ1-1; TRBD1 is a possible D gene (5 bases). V was trimmed by 1 base and J by 5 bases, leaving 17 bases between them. Per the germline V gene, CDR1 is LGHDT and CDR2 is YNNKEL (reference sequence). The CDR3 has 16 amino acids. CDR3 in DNA: TGTGCCAGCAGCCAAGTCCCGGAGGGACGGGGGACTGAAGCTTTCTTT. This gives the protein CASSQVPEGRGTEAFF.

The rearrangement uses TRBV5-1 and TRBJ2-5, with 9 bases fitting TRBD1. The CDR3 contains 15 residues. CDR1 is SGHRS and CDR2 is YFSETQ in the germline V gene. V shed 4 bases and J 3 bases; nucleotides not matched to a gene: 7. Written as DNA, the CDR3 is TGCGCCAGCAGCCGAGGGACAGGGTATGAAGAGACCCAGTACTTC. Its protein product is CASSRGTGYEETQYF.

A single count supports this clone. J is TRBJ2-7 and V is TRBV11-2, with D possibly matching TRBD2 (6 bases). Germline loops: CDR1 SGHAT, CDR2 FQNNGV. The CDR3 spans 14 residues. The V gene lost 4 bases and the J gene lost 0 bases, with 10 bases spanning the gap. In nucleotides, the CDR3 is TGTGCCAGCAGCTGGGGCGGGACCTCCTACGAGCAGTACGTC. Translated: CASSWGGTSYEQYV.

The rearrangement links TRBV19 to TRBJ2-2; 9 nucleotides agree with TRBD1. Germline assignment: CDR1 LNHDA and CDR2 SQIVND (reference sequence). Germline trimming cut 3 bases from V and 4 bases from J; bases unmatched to any gene: 6. The CDR3 loop spans 16 amino acids. The CDR3 nucleotides are TGTGCCAGTAGTATTCTACAGGGGGCGCGCACCGGGGAGCTGTTTTTT. Protein: CASSILQGARTGELFF.

This chain joins TRBV19 and TRBJ2-2, with TRBD1 matching 8 bases. Germline CDR1 LNHDA, CDR2 SQIVND (reference sequence). The J segment lost 6 bases and the V segment lost 2 bases, leaving 8 bases of the junction unmatched. The CDR3 spans 16 residues. The DNA of the CDR3 is TGTGCCAGTAGTATACCCGCAGGGGGCGTATCCGGGGAGCTGTTTTTT. Translated: CASSIPAGGVSGELFF.

The table lists this clone with a count of one. The chain uses TRBV19 and TRBJ2-7; 9 positions agree with TRBD1. V lost 6 bases, J lost 3 bases, and 3 bases stayed unmatched. The CDR3 has 13 amino acids. The germline gives CDR1 LNHDA, CDR2 SQIVND (reference sequence). This chain's CDR3 is CASSLDRGYEQYF. CDR3 DNA: TGTGCCAGTAGCCTGGACAGGGGCTACGAGCAGTACTTC.

V is TRBV3-1 (or the pseudogene TRBV3-2) and J is TRBJ1-6, with 8 bases lining up with TRBD1. This CDR3 has 15 amino acids. Germline V CDR1 and CDR2: LGHDT, YNNKEL (reference sequence). The V segment lost 4 bases and the J segment 13 bases; nucleotides outside the gene matches: 12. CDR3 residues: CASSLTSGTGIPLHF. CDR3 bases: TGTGCCAGCAGCCTCACCTCCGGGACAGGTATCCCCCTCCACTTT.

This clone was detected once. The chain couples TRBV4-1 to TRBJ1-1; D unresolved. The CDR3 runs 15 residues. The germline gives CDR1 MGHRA, CDR2 YSYEKL. Trimming took 1 base from V and 4 from J, leaving 13 bases between them. The CDR3 DNA reads as TGCGCCAGCAGCCAAGTGAGGGATAGGAGCACTGAAGCTTTCTTT. It is translated as CASSQVRDRSTEAFF.

The V call is TRBV4-1, the J call TRBJ1-1; D might be TRBD1 (5 bases). V lost 2 bases, J lost 3 bases, and 10 bases lay in between. From germline, CDR1 is MGHRA and CDR2 YSYEKL. This CDR3 is built from 14 residues. CDR3 sequence: CASSQLTGDTEAFF. Here the CDR3 DNA reads TGCGCCAGCAGCCAACTGACGGGGGACACTGAAGCTTTCTTT.

The chain has TRBV3-1 (or the pseudogene TRBV3-2) and TRBJ2-1; 16 bases match TRBD2. Losses at the gene ends were 4 bases for V and 8 bases for J; bases not matched to a gene: 8. Germline V gene data show CDR1 as LGHDT and CDR2 as YNNKEL (reference sequence). This CDR3 is 17 amino acids long. The CDR3 nucleotides are TGTGCCAGCAGCCCCGGGACTAGCGGGAGGGCGCGCGATGAGCAGTTCTTC. Its protein is CASSPGTSGRARDEQFF.

The rearrangement uses TRBV10-3 and TRBJ2-1, with 11 bases fitting TRBD1. The germline CDR1 and CDR2 sequences are ENHRY and SYGVKD. The trim removed 4 bases at V and 8 bases at J, leaving 7 bases unmatched. The CDR3 has 15 residues. Written as DNA, the CDR3 is TGTGCCATCAGTGCTTGGACAGGGGGCAGGTATGAGCAGTTCTTC. Its translation is CAISAWTGGRYEQFF.

This clone was recorded many times. CDR3 bases: TGTGCCAGCAGACGTGGACAGGGCCCTGAGCATCAGCCCCAGCATTTT. This sequence encodes CASRRGQGPEHQPQHF. This chain joins TRBV5-8 and TRBJ1-5; TRBD1 matches 8 bases. CDR3 length: 16 amino acids. The germline V gene has CDR1 SGHTS and CDR2 YDEGEE. The V gene end was trimmed by 5 bases and the J gene end by 5 bases; junction bases not matched to a gene: 12.

J is TRBJ1-2 and V is TRBV7-8; 10 bases are a match to TRBD1. The ends lost 2 bases at V and 6 bases at J; junction bases unmatched: 9. CDR1 is SGHVS, CDR2 FQNEAQ, per germline. The CDR3 extends over 16 amino acids. As DNA, the CDR3 is TGTGCCAGCAGCTTATCCCCCGAGACAGGGGGCAATGGCTACACCTTC. It yields the protein CASSLSPETGGNGYTF.

This clone occurred once. This chain links TRBV27 with TRBJ2-3; the D gene is possibly TRBD2 (6 bases). The germline V gene encodes CDR1 MNHEY and CDR2 SMNVEV (reference sequence). V was shortened by 6 bases and J by 2 bases, with 15 bases between the two germline ends. The CDR3 loop spans 15 amino acids. The CDR3 DNA is TGTGCCAGCAGCCCAGCCGGGGGTTACACAGATACGCAGTATTTT. Amino acid sequence: CASSPAGGYTDTQYF.

This clone was observed many times. The genes are TRBV27 and TRBJ1-1; TRBD1 aligns across 8 bases. J lost 4 bases, V lost 6 bases, and 7 bases had no gene match. The CDR3 sequence is 14 residues long. Germline CDR1 and CDR2: MNHEY and SMNVEV (reference sequence). For the CDR3, the DNA is TGTGCCAGCAGCCCCGACAGGGGAGGCACTGAAGCTTTCTTT. The encoded protein is CASSPDRGGTEAFF.

The chain employs TRBV21-1 and TRBJ1-5. TRBV21-1 is designated a pseudogene. The CDR3 contains 13 residues. CDR3: CASRHLRHQPQHF. DNA for the CDR3: TGTGCCAGCAGACACTTGAGGCATCAGCCCCAGCATTTT.

The V and J genes are TRBV29-1 and TRBJ2-1; 9 bases agree with TRBD2. Germline lookup yields CDR1 SQVTM and CDR2 ANQGSEA. The CDR3 is 14 amino acids. With 6 bases clipped from V and 8 bases from J, the junction kept 11 bases outside the gene matches. The CDR3 DNA sequence: TGCAGCGTCCGCTTGGCGGGGGGGGCAGATGAGCAGTTCTTC. Residues: CSVRLAGGADEQFF.

CDR3 sequence: CASSSSGTYTEAFF. The CDR3 nucleotides read TGTGCCAGCAGCTCATCCGGGACATACACTGAAGCTTTCTTT. The chain has TRBV7-2 and TRBJ1-1; D possibly corresponds to TRBD1 (6 bases). The V end lost 4 bases, the J end lost 3 bases, and 12 bases lay between the germline ends. CDR3 size: 14 residues. CDR1 and CDR2 from the germline V gene are SGHTA and FQGNSA.

This clone was seen more than once but under ten times. The chain links TRBV28 to TRBJ1-4, with D uncertain. CDR1 and CDR2 from the germline V gene are MDHEN and SYDVKM. CDR3 length: 14 residues. V was cut by 6 bases and J by 7 bases, with 15 bases left in between. Here the CDR3 reads CASSQRSSGEKLFF. For the CDR3, the DNA is TGTGCCAGCAGCCAACGGAGTTCCGGTGAAAAACTGTTTTTT.

The rearrangement links TRBV21-1 to TRBJ2-1; TRBD2, the D gene given by the table, was not confirmed from the DNA. TRBV21-1 is a documented pseudogene. This CDR3 contains 14 residues. Here the CDR3 reads CASSKRGGSYEQFF. In DNA, the CDR3 is TGTGCCAGCAGCAAAAGGGGCGGGAGCTATGAGCAGTTCTTC.